This T cell receptor beta chain appears in the sequencing data of a study of CD8+ T cells in alopecia areata. Study in general: Treated patients were dosed with oral tofacitinib, taking 5 to 10 mg twice daily.

Following extraction, RNA underwent reverse transcription to cDNA, which served as the sequencing template. Repertoires were generated with immunoSEQ multiplex PCR, while TCRdb's copy carries only in-frame clones and drops some. This table has approximately 180,000 clones, about 67% appearing once. Germline CDR1 and CDR2: SNHLY and FYNNEI. This CDR3 has 13 residues. Trimming left V 11 bases short and J 2 bases short, with 13 bases between. In alopecia areata patients, both lesional scalp punch biopsies and peripheral blood were collected. CD4+ and CD8+ T cells were sorted from PBMCs stained for CD3, CD4 and CD8. The table lists this clone with a count of one.

The sequencing used CD8+ T cells sorted from blood, collected at week 0. The chain joins TRBV2 to TRBJ2-1; D call uncertain. This TCR came from a human donor with alopecia areata. CDR3 region: CASSGPPYNEQFF. The CDR3 DNA follows: TGTGCCTCCTCAGGCCCCCCCTACAATGAGCAGTTCTTC.